This TCR beta chain emerged from a study of shared clonotypes between healthy human individuals. Background on the study: The cohort had two women and a few men, ages 18 to 49. CD8 memory received one plate per donor, CD8 naive two, CD4 memory three and CD4 naive three.

The protocol was immunoSEQ multiplex PCR, while the TCRdb copy is restricted to in-frame clones and leaves out a portion. The sample records over a million clones, roughly 75% being singletons. Subsets obtained from CD4+ cells comprised CD45RA+ naive and CD45RA-negative memory cells. Study conclusions and caveats: In the sorted subsets, rarefaction showed sequencing was incomplete despite large depth.

Of note for this clone: Its antigen is not known.

Deletions cut 4 bases from V and 2 bases from J, with 13 bases between. Germline CDR1 and CDR2: SGHRS and YFSETQ. The CDR3 totals 14 residues. The V gene is TRBV5-1, the J gene TRBJ2-7, with D possibly being TRBD2 (6 bases). The sample comprised memory CD4+ T cells sorted from blood. Noted subset: CD45RA-negative fraction. The TCR originated in a man aged 18 to 29 in good health. In DNA, the CDR3 is TGCGCCAGCAGCCCGGGGGTCAGGGCCTACGAGCAGTACTTC. It is translated as CASSPGVRAYEQYF.